This T cell receptor (beta chain) was captured by sequencing in a study of T cell repertoires in cytomegalovirus infection. As to this clonotype: Its antigen remains unknown. The junction and the germline gene differ at one end; a read error may be behind it.

This CDR3 contains 16 residues. Each CDR3 protein gets one entry after TCRdb re-called the reads with MiXCR. The sample lists about 330,000 distinct CDR3 sequences, around a third occurring once. Material: cultured PBMCs, obtained from culture after CMV antigen stimulation. The rearrangement links TRBV5-3 to TRBJ2-1, with TRBD2 matching 7 bases. TRBV5-3 carries the ORF label, with uncertain function. The clonotype was recovered from a human donor in good health (CMV status not recorded). Some clones in this sample may be carry-over from other donors' samples. The CDR3 reads CASSLNLGTKHNEQFF. The CDR3 DNA reads as TGTGCCAGCAGCTTGAATCTGGGGACTAAACATAATGAGCAGTTCTTC.